This T cell receptor (beta chain) was observed in a study of cytomegalovirus exposure and HLA in healthy donors. Study-wide points: TCR association rates varied by HLA locus in a later analysis, with DRB1 highest and HLA-C lowest.

J lost 4 bases, V lost 6 bases, and 4 bases had no gene match. CDR1 is WSHSY and CDR2 is SAAADI in the germline V gene. This CDR3 region has 14 residues. Turning to this clone: The antigen is unknown.

The PCR was carried out with 60 Vbeta primers and 13 Jbeta primers. Assay used: immunoSEQ multiplex PCR; TCRdb lists only in-frame clones, some missing. The profile shows under 250,000 clones, roughly 85% of them singletons. This chain connects TRBV10-2 to TRBJ1-2, with 11 bases identical to TRBD1. Sequenced material: PBMCs. The source of this sequence is a woman in her 50s in good health and CMV-seronegative. The CDR3 nucleotides read TGCGCCAGCAGGGGGGGGACAGGGGGCTATGGCTACACCTTC. Protein sequence: CASRGGTGGYGYTF.